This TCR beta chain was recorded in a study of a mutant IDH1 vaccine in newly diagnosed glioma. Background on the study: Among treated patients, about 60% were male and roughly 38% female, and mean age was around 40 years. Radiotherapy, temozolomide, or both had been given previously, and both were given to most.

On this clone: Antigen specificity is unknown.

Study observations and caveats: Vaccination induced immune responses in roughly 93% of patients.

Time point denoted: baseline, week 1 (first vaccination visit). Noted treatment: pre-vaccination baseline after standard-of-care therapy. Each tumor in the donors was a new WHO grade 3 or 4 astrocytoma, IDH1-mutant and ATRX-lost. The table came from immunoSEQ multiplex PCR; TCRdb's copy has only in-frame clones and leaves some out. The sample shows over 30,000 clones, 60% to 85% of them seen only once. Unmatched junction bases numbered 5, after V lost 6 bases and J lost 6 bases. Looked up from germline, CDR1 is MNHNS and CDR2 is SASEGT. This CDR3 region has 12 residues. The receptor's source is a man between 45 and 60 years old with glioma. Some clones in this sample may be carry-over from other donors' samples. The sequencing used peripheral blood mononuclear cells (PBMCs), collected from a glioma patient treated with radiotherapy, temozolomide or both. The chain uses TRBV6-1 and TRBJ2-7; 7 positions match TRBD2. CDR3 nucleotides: TGTGCCAGCAGGGAATCGGGGGGCGAGCAGTACTTC. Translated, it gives CASRESGGEQYF.